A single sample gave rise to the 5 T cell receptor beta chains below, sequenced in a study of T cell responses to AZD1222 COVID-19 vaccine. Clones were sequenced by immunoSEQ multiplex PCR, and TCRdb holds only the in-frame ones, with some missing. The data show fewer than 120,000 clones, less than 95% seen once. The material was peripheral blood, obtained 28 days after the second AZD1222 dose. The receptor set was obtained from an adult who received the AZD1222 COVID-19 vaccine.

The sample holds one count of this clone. The chain's CDR3 is CASSEIRDEQYF. CDR3 nucleotide sequence: TGTGCCAGCAGTGAAATTAGGGACGAGCAGTACTTC. The V call is TRBV6-1, the J call TRBJ2-7; no firm D call. Germline assignment: CDR1 MNHNS and CDR2 SASEGT. V lost 2 bases and J lost 5, with 7 bases in between. This CDR3 has 12 residues.

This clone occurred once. In DNA, the CDR3 is TGTGCCAGCTCACCGTCGTCGACATTCAGCTACACCTTC. This encodes CASSPSSTFSYTF. The chain is built from TRBV18 and TRBJ1-2; D gene ambiguous. Germline CDR1 is KGHSH and CDR2 is LQKENI. V lost 3 bases and J lost 9, with 14 bases in between. CDR3 length equals 13 residues.

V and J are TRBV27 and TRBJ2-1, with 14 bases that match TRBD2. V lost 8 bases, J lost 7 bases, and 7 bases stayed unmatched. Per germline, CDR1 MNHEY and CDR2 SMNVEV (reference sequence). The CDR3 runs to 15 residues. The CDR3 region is CASSMGTSGSNEQFF. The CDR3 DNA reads TGTGCCAGCTCTATGGGGACTAGCGGGAGTAATGAGCAGTTCTTC.

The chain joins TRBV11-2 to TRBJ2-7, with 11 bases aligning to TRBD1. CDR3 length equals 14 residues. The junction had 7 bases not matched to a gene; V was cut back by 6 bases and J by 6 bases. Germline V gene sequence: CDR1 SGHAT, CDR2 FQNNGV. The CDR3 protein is CASRRWGQGVEQYF. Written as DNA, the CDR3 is TGTGCCAGCAGGCGCTGGGGACAGGGGGTCGAGCAGTACTTC.

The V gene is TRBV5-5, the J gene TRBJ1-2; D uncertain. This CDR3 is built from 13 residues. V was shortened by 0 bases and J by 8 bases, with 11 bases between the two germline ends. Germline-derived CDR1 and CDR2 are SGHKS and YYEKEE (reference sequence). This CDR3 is CASSLVVGLGYTF. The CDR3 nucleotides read TGTGCCAGCAGCTTGGTAGTGGGGTTGGGCTACACCTTC.